These T cell receptor beta chains were read from a single sample in a study of shared clonotypes between healthy human individuals. Sequenced by immunoSEQ multiplex PCR; TCRdb stores in-frame clones only, minus some. The data hold roughly 480,000 clones, with 79% observed a single time. Sequencing was done on a sample of PBMCs. The receptors come from a woman between 40 and 55 years old in good health. Some clones in this sample may be carry-over from other donors' samples. CDR3s include the opening cysteine and the closing phenylalanine or tryptophan. D genes are given only for firm matches. Not all rows give a size; the values are once, few, many and, for expanded clones, a class.

clone_size	v_call	d_call	j_call	cdr3_length	cdr3_nt	cdr3_aa
NA	TRBV19	NA	TRBJ2-4	14	TGTGCCAGTAGTATCCGGCACGCTGGGGACATTCAGTACTTC	CASSIRHAGDIQYF
NA	TRBV27	TRBD2	TRBJ2-1	16	TGTGCCAGCAGTCCCCGGGGGCTAGCGGGGAGGAATGAGCAGTTCTTC	CASSPRGLAGRNEQFF
NA	TRBV29-1	TRBD1	TRBJ1-1	14	TGCAGCGTTGTCAGGGGGACAGCTAACACTGAAGCTTTCTTT	CSVVRGTANTEAFF
few	TRBV30	NA	TRBJ2-7	14	TGTGCCTGGAGAGCCACCGGTAGCGCGGGCGAGCAGTACTTC	CAWRATGSAGEQYF
NA	TRBV7-2	NA	TRBJ2-4	14	TGTGCCAGCAGCACTTCTACCACTAAAAACATTCAGTACTTC	CASSTSTTKNIQYF
few	TRBV5-1	NA	TRBJ1-5	15	TGCGCCAGCAGCATAGCCGGGACACTTAATCAGCCCCAGCATTTT	CASSIAGTLNQPQHF
NA	TRBV6-5	TRBD2	TRBJ2-1	13	TGTGCCAGCAGTTCCCCATCTAGCGGAGAGCAGTTCTTC	CASSSPSSGEQFF
few	TRBV9	NA	TRBJ2-2	13	TGTGCCAGCAGCGTAGGAGAGACCGGGGAGCTGTTTTTT	CASSVGETGELFF
NA	TRBV5-4	TRBD2	TRBJ2-5	15	TGTGCCAGCAGCTTGTGGAGCGGGAGGGGGGAGACCCAGTACTTC	CASSLWSGRGETQYF
NA	TRBV7-2	TRBD1	TRBJ2-1	15	TGTGCCAGCAGCCCGGACAGGGGGCAATACAATGAGCAGTTCTTC	CASSPDRGQYNEQFF
NA	TRBV18	TRBD1	TRBJ1-4	16	TGTGCCAGCTCACCACAGCGACAGGGGTCTAATGAAAAACTGTTTTTT	CASSPQRQGSNEKLFF
NA	TRBV6-1	NA	TRBJ2-5	13	TGTGCCAGCAGTCCGACTGGCGGGTCGACCCAGTACTTC	CASSPTGGSTQYF
NA	TRBV7-8	NA	TRBJ1-2	15	TGTGCCAGCAGCTTAGACGTGTCATTCGACTATGGCTACACCTTC	CASSLDVSFDYGYTF
NA	TRBV7-2	NA	TRBJ1-2	15	TGTGCCAGCAGCTTAGCTCGGTTCGATGTGGGTGGCTACACCTTC	CASSLARFDVGGYTF
NA	TRBV10-1	TRBD2	TRBJ2-5	16	TGCGCCAGCAGTGTCGGAGTAGCGGGGTACCAAGAGACCCAGTACTTC	CASSVGVAGYQETQYF
NA	TRBV5-4	TRBD2	TRBJ2-2	14	TGTGCCAGCAGGATTAGCGGGAGGGCCGGGGAGCTGTTTTTT	CASRISGRAGELFF
NA	TRBV4-1	TRBD1	TRBJ1-4	16	TGCGCCAGCAGCCATGAAACCGGGACAGGGTTGCGAAAACTGTTTTTT	CASSHETGTGLRKLFF
NA	TRBV7-9	NA	TRBJ2-7	14	TGTGCCAGCAGCTTAGTTCCGGGGTACGGCGAGCAGTACTTC	CASSLVPGYGEQYF
NA	TRBV7-3	TRBD2	TRBJ2-1	14	TGTGCCAGCAGCGAGCTAGCGGGAGGGGGTGAGCAGTTCTTC	CASSELAGGGEQFF
NA	TRBV7-3	TRBD2	TRBJ2-1	15	TGTGCCAGCAGCCCCAGGGAGCGGGGGCGAAATGAGCAGTTCTTC	CASSPRERGRNEQFF
NA	TRBV28	NA	TRBJ1-5	13	TGTGCCAGCAGTTTAGATCTCAATCAGCCCCAGCATTTT	CASSLDLNQPQHF
once	TRBV4-3	NA	TRBJ1-2	14	TGCGCCAGCAGCCGCCTTGGGAGTAACTATGGCTACACCTTC	CASSRLGSNYGYTF
NA	TRBV5-4	NA	TRBJ1-3	16	TGTGCCAGCAGCCCAAATCCTGGACCAGGGGGAAACACCATATATTTT	CASSPNPGPGGNTIYF